This T cell receptor (beta chain) was obtained from a study of beta chain features in type 1 diabetes. Broader study findings: A pattern of fewer insertions and more deletions at VDJ junctions was seen in type 1 diabetes patients. Shortening that was moderate but significant affected the TCRB CDR3s of Type 1 diabetes patients in all four CD4+ subsets.

The single heparinised draw taken from each donor contained about 120 mL of blood on average. The whole isolated RNA underwent reverse transcription, so sequencing captured expressed TCRB transcripts. Measured with immunoSEQ multiplex PCR; TCRdb has only the in-frame clones, and not every one. Of 250,000 to 400,000 clones in the sample, roughly 15% were seen once. Trimming removed 0 bases from V and 5 bases from J, with 13 bases in between. This CDR3 spans 15 amino acids. Germline V CDR1 and CDR2: MNHEY, SVGAGI. In its sample, this clone was seen a few times. Its antigen is unidentified. This chain uses TRBV6-5 with TRBJ2-5; D tentatively fits TRBD1 or TRBD2 (6 bases each). The material sequenced was central memory CD4+ T cells from blood. The clonotype comes from a man aged 25-40 years in good health. The CDR3 sequence: CASSYSPGAAETQYF. In DNA, the CDR3 is TGTGCCAGCAGTTACTCGCCGGGGGCCGCGGAGACCCAGTACTTC.